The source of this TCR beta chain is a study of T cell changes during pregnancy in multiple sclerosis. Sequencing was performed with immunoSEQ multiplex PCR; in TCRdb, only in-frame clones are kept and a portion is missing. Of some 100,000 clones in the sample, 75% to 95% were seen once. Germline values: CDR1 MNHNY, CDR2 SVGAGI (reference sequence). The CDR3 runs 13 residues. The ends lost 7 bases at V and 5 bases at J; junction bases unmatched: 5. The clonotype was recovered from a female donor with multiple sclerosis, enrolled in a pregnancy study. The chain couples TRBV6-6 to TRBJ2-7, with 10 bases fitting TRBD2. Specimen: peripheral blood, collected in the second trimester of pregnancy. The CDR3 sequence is CASTTSGINEQYF. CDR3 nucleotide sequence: TGTGCCAGCACAACTAGCGGGATAAACGAGCAGTACTTC.